This T cell receptor beta chain emerged from a study of T-cell reconstitution after alpha-beta-depleted transplantation in children listed by TCRdb under 2016. With regard to the full study: T-cell immune reconstitution after TCRalphabeta/CD19-depleted allogeneic hematopoietic cell transplantation in children was quantitatively tracked in the study by means of TCR repertoire profiling.

This clonotype was counted at least ten times. The antigen this receptor binds is unknown. Per-base quality was not reported, and no clone a single base away is much larger than it. The protocol used for the library was PCR. The reads were generated on an Illumina HiSeq 2500. Molecular barcoding was employed in the preparation of TCR libraries, with unique molecular identifiers being used to normalize TCRbeta repertoire quantification. TCRdb cleaned the public reads at Q25 with fastp, built clones with MiXCR and kept in-frame beta chains. A single entry per CDR3 protein holds the most common genes and DNA from its merged rows. The sample yields a few hundred thousand distinct CDR3 sequences; roughly a tenth were counted once. The ten most abundant clones make up 4.5% to 6% of the sample. Trimming takes 0 bases off V and 8 bases off J; junction bases not matched to a gene: 11. Looking up the germline V gene yields CDR1 SGDLS and CDR2 YYNGEE. The CDR3 covers 17 residues, taking in both the cysteine and the phenylalanine. The DNA shown is the 51-base CDR3, in frame from base 1.

The rearrangement combines TRBV9 with TRBJ2-1, with 10 bases in between that match TRBD2. This sample comprised PBMCs from the stem cell graft donor, obtained from the stem cell graft. The clonotype comes from a human donor who donated a stem cell graft to a child with acute myeloid leukemia. The CDR3 protein: CASSVGGLAGALDEQFF. Here is the DNA: TGTGCCAGCAGCGTAGGAGGCCTAGCGGGAGCCCTCGATGAGCAGTTCTTC.